A single sample gave rise to the 14 T cell receptor beta chains below, sequenced in a study of cytotoxic CD8 clonotypes in ibrutinib-treated CLL. Using immunoSEQ multiplex PCR, the repertoire was profiled, and TCRdb retains in-frame clones only, with some absent. The table lists more than 200,000 clones, 60% to 75% of them singletons. This specimen consisted of PBMCs, obtained after 24 months of ibrutinib treatment. All receptors come from a human donor with chronic lymphocytic leukemia.

V usage is TRBV4-3 and J usage is TRBJ1-2; 9 nucleotides match TRBD1. This CDR3 spans 17 amino acids. Per the germline V gene, CDR1 is LGHNA and CDR2 is YSLEER. The J segment lost 5 bases and the V segment lost 0 bases, leaving 10 bases of the junction unmatched. CDR3 in DNA: TGCGCCAGCAGCCAAGAAATTCATCGGACAGGGGCGTATGGCTACACCTTC. It encodes CASSQEIHRTGAYGYTF.

This clone appeared a few times. CDR3: CASSQTGLAGGGTGELFF. The CDR3 region has the DNA TGCGCCAGCAGCCAAACGGGACTAGCGGGAGGAGGAACCGGGGAGCTGTTTTTT. This chain connects TRBV5-1 to TRBJ2-2, with 15 positions matching TRBD2. From germline, CDR1 is SGHRS and CDR2 YFSETQ. Trimming took 4 bases from V and 5 from J; bases not matched to a gene: 9. The CDR3 has 18 residues.

The V and J genes are TRBV30 and TRBJ1-1; D gene unclear. CDR3 length equals 11 residues. V lost 2 bases to trimming and J lost 7 bases, with 8 bases between them. Germline loops: CDR1 GTSNPN, CDR2 SVGIG (reference sequence). CDR3 region: CAWSPRLEAFF. In DNA, the CDR3 is TGTGCCTGGAGTCCACGGCTTGAAGCTTTCTTT.

The gene calls are TRBV30 and TRBJ1-2; 8 nucleotides align to TRBD1. Germline values: CDR1 GTSNPN, CDR2 SVGIG (reference sequence). The junction had 8 bases not matched to a gene; V was cut back by 0 bases and J by 5 bases. The CDR3 is 15 residues long. The CDR3 loop is CAWSVDRVDPYGYTF. CDR3 bases: TGTGCCTGGAGTGTGGACAGGGTGGACCCTTATGGCTACACCTTC.

This rearrangement joins TRBV9 to TRBJ2-2; D gene ambiguous. V dropped 4 bases and J dropped 5 bases, with 6 bases sitting between them. CDR3 length: 12 residues. Germline assignment: CDR1 SGDLS and CDR2 YYNGEE. The CDR3 sequence: CASSSSTGELFF. In DNA, the CDR3 is TGTGCCAGCAGCTCATCTACCGGGGAGCTGTTTTTT.

This rearrangement joins TRBV5-1 to TRBJ1-2; D gene ambiguous. The CDR3 consists of 12 residues. The germline V gene has CDR1 SGHRS and CDR2 YFSETQ. Trimming shortened V by 2 bases and J by 6 bases, and 8 bases separated the two germline ends. The CDR3 sequence is CASSFPGDGYTF. CDR3 bases: TGCGCCAGCAGCTTTCCCGGGGATGGCTACACCTTC.

The table lists this clone with a count of one. Other DNA sequences within the sample encode an identical CDR3. The chain joins TRBV10-3 to TRBJ1-1, with D unclear. The germline gives CDR1 ENHRY, CDR2 SYGVKD. The CDR3 consists of 13 residues. V was cut by 0 bases and J by 1 base, with 3 bases left in between. The CDR3 loop reads CAISESRNTEAFF. In DNA, the CDR3 is TGTGCCATCAGTGAGTCTAGGAACACTGAAGCTTTCTTT.

V and J are TRBV5-4 and TRBJ2-3; the match to TRBD1 covers 8 bases. Germline CDR1 SGHNT, CDR2 YYREEE (reference sequence). CDR3 size: 14 residues. V was pared by 4 bases and J by 5 bases, with 6 bases of the junction left unmatched. The chain's CDR3 is CASSPQGAGDTQYF. In DNA, the CDR3 is TGTGCCAGCAGCCCGCAGGGGGCGGGAGATACGCAGTATTTT. The full variable domain, in which reference TRBV5-4 and TRBJ2-3 provide the parts outside the CDR3, is ETGVTQSPTHLIKTRGQQVTLRCSSQSGHNTVSWYQQALGQGPQFIFQYYREEENGRGNFPPRFSGLQFPNYSSELNVNALELDDSALYLCASSPQGAGDTQYFGPGTRLTVL.

This clone was counted a few times. J is TRBJ1-1 and V is TRBV19, with D unclear. Trimming removed 1 base at V and 2 bases at J, with 5 bases between. The CDR3 sequence is 13 residues long. From germline, CDR1 is LNHDA and CDR2 SQIVND (reference sequence). The CDR3 nucleotides are TGTGCCAGTAGTATAGGAGTAAACACTGAAGCTTTCTTT. Translated, it gives CASSIGVNTEAFF.

J is TRBJ2-5 and V is TRBV14; D possibly corresponds to TRBD2 (6 bases). Per germline, CDR1 SGHDN and CDR2 FVKESK. CDR3 length equals 14 residues. Trimming left V 5 bases short and J 2 bases short, with 12 bases between. The CDR3 loop is CASSARDLQETQYF. CDR3 DNA sequence: TGTGCCAGCAGCGCCCGGGACTTACAAGAGACCCAGTACTTC.

Comment on this clone: Other DNA sequences of this sample code for an identical CDR3. The chain joins TRBV18 to TRBJ2-7, with 7 bases matching TRBD2. Germline V gene lookup returns CDR1 KGHSH and CDR2 LQKENI. The CDR3 is 12 amino acids. With V trimmed by 2 bases and J by 5 bases, 0 bases remained unmatched. The chain's CDR3 is CASSPGGDEQYF. The CDR3 nucleotides are TGTGCCAGCTCACCAGGGGGGGACGAGCAGTACTTC.

V usage is TRBV5-8 and J usage is TRBJ1-2; D may be TRBD1 (6 bases). CDR3 length equals 15 residues. Germline V lookup: CDR1 SGHTS, CDR2 YDEGEE. Trimming stripped 7 bases from V and 0 bases from J, with 16 bases between. The CDR3 nucleotides read TGTGCCAGCGAACCAGGGGCAGGGACTAACTATGGCTACACCTTC. Translation: CASEPGAGTNYGYTF.

The chain recombines TRBV5-1 with TRBJ2-5; no definite D call. TRBJ2-7 explains the end of the DNA better; the J call may be wrong. Looked up from germline, CDR1 is SGHRS and CDR2 is YFSETQ. The CDR3 runs to 14 residues. This CDR3 reads CASSLEASRYEQYF. The CDR3 DNA reads as TGCGCCAGCAGCTTGGAGGCTAGTCGCTACGAGCAGTACTTC.

J is TRBJ1-5 and V is TRBV19; TRBD1 aligns across 9 bases. Trimming took 5 bases from V and 7 from J; bases not matched to a gene: 9. Germline CDR1 LNHDA, CDR2 SQIVND (reference sequence). This CDR3 has 15 amino acids. As DNA, the CDR3 is TGTGCCAGTAGTGTGGGACAGGGAAGGGACCAGCCCCAGCATTTT. Amino acids: CASSVGQGRDQPQHF.